This passage covers 17 T cell receptor beta chains from one sample sequenced in a study of T cells in Graves' hyperthyroidism and ophthalmopathy. The TCR beta CDR3 regions underwent amplification using RNA transcripts as the source. HTBI primers were used for first-round RT-PCR of the TCR CDR3. TCRdb used MiXCR to reprocess the multiplex PCR reads, holding one entry per CDR3 protein. Seen here are 560,000 or so distinct CDR3 sequences, just over 45% observed once, and the top ten hold 8.2%. Sequences were obtained from peripheral blood or thyroid tissue (not recorded which). These receptors originate from a young woman with Graves' hyperthyroidism.

This clonotype was seen more than once but under ten times. The V and J genes are TRBV9 and TRBJ2-7; a weak D match, TRBD1 (6 bases). Germline V gene lookup returns CDR1 SGDLS and CDR2 YYNGEE. The CDR3 is made up of 15 amino acids. V was pared by 1 base and J by 0 bases, with 11 bases between. This CDR3 is CASSVSWDNSYEQYF. CDR3 bases: TGTGCCAGCAGCGTATCCTGGGACAACTCCTACGAGCAGTACTTC.

This clonotype has at least ten counts. The chain has TRBV7-2 and TRBJ2-2; D call uncertain. Germline lookup yields CDR1 SGHTA and CDR2 FQGNSA. There are 13 residues in the CDR3. Trimming took 1 base from V and 7 from J, leaving 7 bases between them. CDR3 protein: CASSLERGGELFF. The DNA of the CDR3 is TGTGCCAGCAGCTTAGAGCGAGGCGGGGAGCTGTTTTTT.

The V gene is TRBV19, the J gene TRBJ1-1; D not resolved. The ends were cut back, 4 bases at V and 1 base at J, with 19 bases in the middle. The V gene's germline CDR1 is LNHDA and CDR2 SQIVND (reference sequence). This CDR3 comprises 17 residues. The CDR3 loop is CASSRESRRKQNTEAFF. The CDR3 coding sequence is TGTGCCAGTAGTAGGGAATCCCGACGGAAACAGAACACTGAAGCTTTCTTT.

The rearrangement links TRBV2 to TRBJ1-1, with a weak D call TRBD1 (6 bases). The CDR3 consists of 12 residues. V shed 3 bases and J shed 8 bases, with 10 bases lying between them. Germline CDR1 reads SNHLY; CDR2 reads FYNNEI. This CDR3 is CASSEAGAEAFF. Here the CDR3 DNA reads TGTGCCAGCAGTGAGGCGGGGGCCGAAGCTTTCTTT.

This clonotype occurred many times. The V call is TRBV10-3, the J call TRBJ1-5, with D perhaps TRBD1 (6 bases). The CDR3 length is 17 residues. Trimming cost V 0 bases and J 5 bases, with 17 bases left between them. Germline V gene lookup returns CDR1 ENHRY and CDR2 SYGVKD. This CDR3 is CAISESRYGRTDQPQHF. The CDR3 DNA reads TGTGCCATCAGTGAGTCTCGTTATGGGAGGACAGATCAGCCCCAGCATTTT.

This clonotype was seen once. In DNA form, the CDR3 reads TGTGCCAGTAGTGTACGGGACAGGGGAGGATATGGCTACACCTTC. Amino acids: CASSVRDRGGYGYTF. This chain uses TRBV19 with TRBJ1-2, with 10 bases fitting TRBD1. Germline CDR1 is LNHDA and CDR2 is SQIVND (reference sequence). V was pared by 5 bases and J by 5 bases, with 8 bases of the junction left unmatched. The length of the CDR3 is 15 residues.

V is TRBV9 and J is TRBJ2-6, with 8 nucleotides matching TRBD1. Germline assignment: CDR1 SGDLS and CDR2 YYNGEE. J lost 2 bases, V lost 6 bases, and 10 bases had no gene match. This CDR3 contains 17 residues. For the CDR3, the DNA is TGTGCCAGCACCCATGGGACAGGTTTGGCTGGGGCCAACGTCCTGACTTTC. Translation gives CASTHGTGLAGANVLTF.

This clonotype was observed a handful of times. The CDR3 spells CASSLTTRNYQPQHF. The CDR3 DNA reads TGTGCCAGCAGCTTGACCACAAGGAACTATCAGCCCCAGCATTTT. The chain is built from TRBV7-2 and TRBJ1-5, with D hard to call. Deletions cut 3 bases from V and 5 bases from J, with 14 bases between. This CDR3 has 15 residues. Germline CDR1 is SGHTA and CDR2 is FQGNSA.

Concerning this clonotype: Just one base apart from a much larger clone, this may be a read error. The J gene is TRBJ1-2, the V gene TRBV2; D call uncertain. CDR3 length: 13 amino acids. The germline CDR1 and CDR2 sequences are SNHLY and FYNNEI. The CDR3 DNA follows: TGTGCCAGCAGTCCGGGTTACGACTATGGCTACATCTTC. This sequence encodes CASSPGYDYGYIF.

This clonotype has only a few counts. The chain employs TRBV5-6 and TRBJ2-7; D is perhaps TRBD2 (6 bases). The CDR3 is 16 amino acids. Deletions cut 5 bases from V and 2 bases from J, with 20 bases between. The germline V gene has CDR1 SGHDT and CDR2 YYEEEE. CDR3 nucleotides: TGTGCCAGCAGGCACGGAGGGGCTAGCGCCACCTACGAGCAGTACTTC. This translates into CASRHGGASATYEQYF.

This sequence joins TRBV10-3 and TRBJ1-1, with 7 bases identical to TRBD1. Per germline, CDR1 ENHRY and CDR2 SYGVKD. This CDR3 region has 13 residues. Losses at the gene ends were 6 bases for V and 10 bases for J; bases not matched to a gene: 11. The chain's CDR3 is CAISALTGQLAFF. The CDR3 DNA is TGTGCCATCAGCGCCCTGACAGGGCAGCTAGCTTTCTTT.

This clonotype has a handful of counts. The rearrangement links TRBV19 to TRBJ1-1; possible D gene TRBD1, 6 bases. This CDR3 has 15 amino acids. Germline V gives CDR1 LNHDA, CDR2 SQIVND (reference sequence). The ends were cut back, 1 base at V and 5 bases at J, with 14 bases in the middle. CDR3 loop: CASSIVAGAGTEAFF. For the CDR3, the DNA is TGTGCCAGTAGTATAGTGGCAGGGGCGGGAACTGAAGCTTTCTTT.

This clonotype has a count of ten or more. This chain joins TRBV10-3 and TRBJ2-7; D is uncertain. The CDR3 sequence is 12 residues long. Germline assignment: CDR1 ENHRY and CDR2 SYGVKD. With 0 bases removed from V and 5 bases from J, the gap between germline ends came to 5 bases. The CDR3 here is CAISESWDEQYF. Here the CDR3 DNA reads TGTGCCATCAGTGAGTCGTGGGACGAGCAGTACTTC.

The J gene is TRBJ1-2, the V gene TRBV19, with 7 bases matching TRBD1. J was trimmed by 7 bases and V by 10 bases; bases with no gene match: 3. The CDR3 runs to 10 residues. The V gene's germline CDR1 is LNHDA and CDR2 SQIVND (reference sequence). CDR3 sequence (DNA): TGTGCCACCACAGGGGCTGGCTACACCTTC. It specifies CATTGAGYTF.

This clonotype came up a few times. J is TRBJ1-5 and V is TRBV6-6; possible D gene TRBD1, 6 bases. The V end was cut by 0 bases, the J end by 2 bases, with 8 bases between. The CDR3 totals 15 residues. Germline values: CDR1 MNHNY, CDR2 SVGAGI (reference sequence). The CDR3 protein is CASSYSGHGNQPQHF. As DNA, the CDR3 is TGTGCCAGCAGTTACTCGGGACATGGCAATCAGCCCCAGCATTTT.

This clonotype has a count of ten or more. The rearrangement uses TRBV7-9 and TRBJ2-7; 10 positions match TRBD1. The germline V gene has CDR1 SEHNR and CDR2 FQNEAQ (reference sequence). CDR3 length: 14 residues. With V trimmed by 5 bases and J by 6 bases, 7 bases remained unmatched. CDR3 in amino acids: CASSPDGTGAEQYF. The CDR3 nucleotides read TGTGCCAGCAGCCCCGACGGGACAGGGGCCGAGCAGTACTTC. Filled out from reference TRBV7-9 and TRBJ2-7, the complete variable domain reads DTGVSQNPRHKITKRGQNVTFRCDPISEHNRLYWYRQTLGQGPEFLTYFQNEAQLEKSRLLSDRFSAERPKGSFSTLEIQRTEQGDSAMYLCASSPDGTGAEQYFGPGTRLTVT.

About this clonotype: A far larger clone is one nucleotide away, so this likely arose from a read error. The chain joins TRBV7-8 to TRBJ2-5; D gene unclear. Germline-derived CDR1 and CDR2 are SGHVS and FQNEAQ. The CDR3 extends over 12 amino acids. V lost 5 bases and J 1 base, leaving 5 bases between the germline ends. The CDR3 DNA sequence: TGTGCCAGCAGCCCAGTCCAAGAGACCCAGTACTTC. Amino acid sequence: CASSPVQETQYF. The entire variable domain, with the rest obtained from reference TRBV7-8 and TRBJ2-5, is as follows: GAGVSQSPRYKVAKRGQDVALRCDPISGHVSLFWYQQALGQGPEFLTYFQNEAQLDKSGLPSDRFFAERPEGSVSTLKIQRTQQEDSAVYLCASSPVQETQYFGPGTRLLVL.